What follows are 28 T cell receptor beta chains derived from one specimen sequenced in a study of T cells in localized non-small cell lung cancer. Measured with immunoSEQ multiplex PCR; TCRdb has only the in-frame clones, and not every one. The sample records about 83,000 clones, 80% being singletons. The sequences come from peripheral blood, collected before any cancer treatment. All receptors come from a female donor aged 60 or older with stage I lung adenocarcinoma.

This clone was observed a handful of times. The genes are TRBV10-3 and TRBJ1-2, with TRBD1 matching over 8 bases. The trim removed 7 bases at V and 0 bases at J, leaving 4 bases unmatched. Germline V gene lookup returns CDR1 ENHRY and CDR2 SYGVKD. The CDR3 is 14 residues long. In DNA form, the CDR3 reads TGTGCCATCAAGGGACAGGCCGCTAACTATGGCTACACCTTC. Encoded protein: CAIKGQAANYGYTF.

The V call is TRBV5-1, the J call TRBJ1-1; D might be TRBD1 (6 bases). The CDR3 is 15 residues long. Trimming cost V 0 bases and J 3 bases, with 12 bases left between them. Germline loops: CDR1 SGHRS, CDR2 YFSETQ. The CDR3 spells CASSLARGADTEAFF. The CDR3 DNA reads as TGCGCCAGCAGCTTGGCGCGGGGGGCCGACACTGAAGCTTTCTTT.

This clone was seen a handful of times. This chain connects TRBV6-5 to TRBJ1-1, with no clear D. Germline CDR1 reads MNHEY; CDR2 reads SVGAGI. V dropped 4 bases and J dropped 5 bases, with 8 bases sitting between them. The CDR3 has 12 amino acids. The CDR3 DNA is TGTGCCAGCAGTTTTCGGGGAACTGAAGCTTTCTTT. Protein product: CASSFRGTEAFF.

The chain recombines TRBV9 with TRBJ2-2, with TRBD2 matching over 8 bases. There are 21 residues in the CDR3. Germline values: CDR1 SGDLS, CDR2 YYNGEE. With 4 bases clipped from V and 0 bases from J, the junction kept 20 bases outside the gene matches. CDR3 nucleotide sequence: TGTGCCAGCAGCCCCGTAGAGATGTGGCGGGAGGTGTCCGCGAACACCGGGGAGCTGTTTTTT. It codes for CASSPVEMWREVSANTGELFF.

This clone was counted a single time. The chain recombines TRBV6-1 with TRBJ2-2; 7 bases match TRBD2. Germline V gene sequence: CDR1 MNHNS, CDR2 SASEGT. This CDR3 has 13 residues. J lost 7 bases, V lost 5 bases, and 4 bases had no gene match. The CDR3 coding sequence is TGTGCCAGCAGTAGACCGGGAGGCGGGGAGCTGTTTTTT. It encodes CASSRPGGGELFF.

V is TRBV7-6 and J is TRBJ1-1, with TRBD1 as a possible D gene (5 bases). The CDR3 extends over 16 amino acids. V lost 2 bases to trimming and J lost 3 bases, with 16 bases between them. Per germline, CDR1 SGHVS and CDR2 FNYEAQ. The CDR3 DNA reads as TGTGCCAGCAGCTTAACACCCTCGGGAGGGGACACTGAAGCTTTCTTT. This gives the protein CASSLTPSGGDTEAFF.

In nucleotides, the CDR3 is TGCGCCAGCAGCCAAGACGCCAGCTCCTACGAGCAGTACTTC. Translating it yields CASSQDASSYEQYF. The chain recombines TRBV4-3 with TRBJ2-7; D unclear. Germline CDR1 reads LGHNA; CDR2 reads YSLEER. The CDR3 length is 14 residues. The V gene lost 0 bases and the J gene lost 0 bases, with 6 bases spanning the gap.

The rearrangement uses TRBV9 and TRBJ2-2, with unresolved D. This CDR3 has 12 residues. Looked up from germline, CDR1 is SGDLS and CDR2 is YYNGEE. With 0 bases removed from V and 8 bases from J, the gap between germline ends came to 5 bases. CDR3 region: CASSVDVGELFF. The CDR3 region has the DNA TGTGCCAGCAGCGTAGATGTGGGGGAGCTGTTTTTT.

The CDR3 DNA reads TGTGCCTGGAGACCCGACACCGGGGAGCTGTTTTTT. This sequence encodes CAWRPDTGELFF. The chain couples TRBV30 to TRBJ2-2; D uncertain. The germline V and J ends were trimmed by 3 bases and 3 bases, with 5 bases remaining between them. From germline, CDR1 is GTSNPN and CDR2 SVGIG (reference sequence). The CDR3 consists of 12 residues.

CDR3 DNA sequence: TGTGCCAGCAGCGGACGGGCCTCTGGGGCCAACGTCCTGACTTTC. The encoded protein is CASSGRASGANVLTF. The chain recombines TRBV7-3 with TRBJ2-6, with D unclear. CDR3 length equals 15 residues. Germline V gene lookup returns CDR1 SGHTA and CDR2 FQGTGA. With 5 bases removed from V and 0 bases from J, the gap between germline ends came to 8 bases.

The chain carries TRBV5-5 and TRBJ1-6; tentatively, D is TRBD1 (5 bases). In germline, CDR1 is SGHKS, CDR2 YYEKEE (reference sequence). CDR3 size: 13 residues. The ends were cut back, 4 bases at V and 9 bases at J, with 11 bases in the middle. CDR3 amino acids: CASSPGRGSPLHF. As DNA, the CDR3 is TGTGCCAGCAGCCCGGGGCGGGGTTCACCCCTCCACTTT.

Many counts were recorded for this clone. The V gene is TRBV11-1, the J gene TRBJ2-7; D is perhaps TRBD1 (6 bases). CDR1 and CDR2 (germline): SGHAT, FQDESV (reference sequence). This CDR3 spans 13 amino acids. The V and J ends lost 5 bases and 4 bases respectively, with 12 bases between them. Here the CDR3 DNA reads TGTGCCAGCAGCGCAGGGGTCGGATACGAGCAGTACTTC. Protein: CASSAGVGYEQYF.

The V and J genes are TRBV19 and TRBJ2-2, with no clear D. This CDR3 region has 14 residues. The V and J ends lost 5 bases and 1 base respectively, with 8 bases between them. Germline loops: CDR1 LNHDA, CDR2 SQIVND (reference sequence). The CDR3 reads CASSYGGNTGELFF. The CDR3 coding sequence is TGTGCCAGTAGTTATGGTGGGAACACCGGGGAGCTGTTTTTT.

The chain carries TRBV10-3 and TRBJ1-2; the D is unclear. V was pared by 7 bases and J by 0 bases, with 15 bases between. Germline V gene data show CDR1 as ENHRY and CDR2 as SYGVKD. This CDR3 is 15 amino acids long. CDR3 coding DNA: TGTGCCATCACCCCCTCCAAACAGACTAACTATGGCTACACCTTC. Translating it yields CAITPSKQTNYGYTF.

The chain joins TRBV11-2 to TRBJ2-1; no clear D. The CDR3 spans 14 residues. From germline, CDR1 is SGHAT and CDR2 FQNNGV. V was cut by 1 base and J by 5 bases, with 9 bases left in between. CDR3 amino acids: CASSLVTSNNEQFF. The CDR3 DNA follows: TGTGCCAGCAGCTTAGTAACGAGTAACAATGAGCAGTTCTTC.

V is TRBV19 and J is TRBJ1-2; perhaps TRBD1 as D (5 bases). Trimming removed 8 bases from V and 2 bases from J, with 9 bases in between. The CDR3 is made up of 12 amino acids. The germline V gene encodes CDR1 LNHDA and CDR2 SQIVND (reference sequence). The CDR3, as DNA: TGTGCCAGTCGGGGGGTGAACTATGGCTACACCTTC. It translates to CASRGVNYGYTF.

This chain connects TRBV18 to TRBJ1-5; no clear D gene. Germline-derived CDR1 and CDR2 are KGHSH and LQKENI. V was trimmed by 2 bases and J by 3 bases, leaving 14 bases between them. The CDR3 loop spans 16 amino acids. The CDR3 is CASSPFGRFINQPQHF. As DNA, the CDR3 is TGTGCCAGCTCACCATTCGGCAGATTTATCAATCAGCCCCAGCATTTT.

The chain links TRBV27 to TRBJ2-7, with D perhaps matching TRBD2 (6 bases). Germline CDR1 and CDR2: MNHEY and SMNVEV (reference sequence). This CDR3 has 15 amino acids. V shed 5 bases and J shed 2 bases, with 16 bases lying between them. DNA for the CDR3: TGTGCCAGCAGTAGGAGGGAAATGGTCCCCTACGAGCAGTACTTC. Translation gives CASSRREMVPYEQYF.

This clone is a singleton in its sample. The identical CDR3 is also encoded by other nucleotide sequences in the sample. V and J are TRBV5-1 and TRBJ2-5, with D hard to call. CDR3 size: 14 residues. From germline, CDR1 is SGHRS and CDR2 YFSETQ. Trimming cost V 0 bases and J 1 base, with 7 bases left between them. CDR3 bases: TGCGCCAGCAGCTTGGGTGGGGTCCAAGAGACCCAGTACTTC. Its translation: CASSLGGVQETQYF.

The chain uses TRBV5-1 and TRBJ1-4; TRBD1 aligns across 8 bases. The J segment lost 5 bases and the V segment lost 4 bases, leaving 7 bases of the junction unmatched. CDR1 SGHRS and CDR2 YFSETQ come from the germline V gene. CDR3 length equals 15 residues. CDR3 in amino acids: CASSPLGQENEKLFF. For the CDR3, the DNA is TGCGCCAGCAGCCCATTGGGACAGGAGAATGAAAAACTGTTTTTT.

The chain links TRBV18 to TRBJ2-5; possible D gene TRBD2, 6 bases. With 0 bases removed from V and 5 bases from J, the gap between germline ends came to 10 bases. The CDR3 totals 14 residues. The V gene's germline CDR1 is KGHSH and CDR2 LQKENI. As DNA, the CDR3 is TGTGCCAGCTCACCACCGGCCGGGAGCGAGACCCAGTACTTC. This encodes CASSPPAGSETQYF. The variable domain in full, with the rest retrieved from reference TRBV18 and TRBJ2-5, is NAGVMQNPRHLVRRRGQEARLRCSPMKGHSHVYWYRQLPEEGLKFMVYLQKENIIDESGMPKERFSAEFPKEGPSILRIQQVVRGDSAAYFCASSPPAGSETQYFGPGTRLLVL.

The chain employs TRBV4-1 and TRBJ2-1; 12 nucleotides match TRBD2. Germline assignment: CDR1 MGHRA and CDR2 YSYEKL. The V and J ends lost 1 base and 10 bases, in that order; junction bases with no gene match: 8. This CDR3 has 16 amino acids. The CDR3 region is CASSQALAGGPREQFF. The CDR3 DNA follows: TGCGCCAGCAGCCAAGCCCTAGCGGGAGGGCCACGGGAGCAGTTCTTC.

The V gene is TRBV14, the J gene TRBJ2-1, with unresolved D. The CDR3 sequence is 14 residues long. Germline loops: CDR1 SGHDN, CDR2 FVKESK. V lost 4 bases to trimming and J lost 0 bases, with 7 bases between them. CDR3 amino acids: CASSPANSYNEQFF. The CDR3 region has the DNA TGTGCCAGCAGCCCGGCCAACTCCTACAATGAGCAGTTCTTC.

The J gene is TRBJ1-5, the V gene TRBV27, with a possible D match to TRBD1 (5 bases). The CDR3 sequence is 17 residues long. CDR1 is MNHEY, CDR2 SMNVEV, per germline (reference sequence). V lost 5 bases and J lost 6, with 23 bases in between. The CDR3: CASSRGTTVLLGQPQHF. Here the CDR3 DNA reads TGTGCCAGCAGTCGGGGAACGACAGTCCTCCTGGGTCAGCCCCAGCATTTT.

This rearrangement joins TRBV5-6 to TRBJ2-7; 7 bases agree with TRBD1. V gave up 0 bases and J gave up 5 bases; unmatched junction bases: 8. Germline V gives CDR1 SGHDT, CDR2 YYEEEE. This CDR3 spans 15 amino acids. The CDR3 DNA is TGTGCCAGCAGCTTGGGGTCAAAGGGGGCGAACGAGCAGTACTTC. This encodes CASSLGSKGANEQYF.

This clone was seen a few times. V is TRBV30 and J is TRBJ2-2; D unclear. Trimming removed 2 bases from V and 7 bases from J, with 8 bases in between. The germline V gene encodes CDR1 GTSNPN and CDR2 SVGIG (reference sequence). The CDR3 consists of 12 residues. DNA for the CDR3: TGTGCCTGGAGTTTCGGGCTCGGGGAGCTGTTTTTT. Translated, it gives CAWSFGLGELFF. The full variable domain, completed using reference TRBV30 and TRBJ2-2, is SQTIHQWPATLVQPVGSPLSLECTVEGTSNPNLYWYRQAAGRGLQLLFYSVGIGQISSEVPQNLSASRPQDRQFILSSKKLLLSDSGFYLCAWSFGLGELFFGEGSRLTVL.

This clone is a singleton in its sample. The CDR3 sequence is CASSLSLSNYGYTF. The CDR3 DNA reads TGTGCCAGCAGTTTGTCCTTATCTAACTATGGCTACACCTTC. The chain uses TRBV6-6 and TRBJ1-2; D unresolved. Germline-derived CDR1 and CDR2 are MNHNY and SVGAGI (reference sequence). V gave up 4 bases and J gave up 0 bases, with 9 bases separating them. This CDR3 is built from 14 residues.

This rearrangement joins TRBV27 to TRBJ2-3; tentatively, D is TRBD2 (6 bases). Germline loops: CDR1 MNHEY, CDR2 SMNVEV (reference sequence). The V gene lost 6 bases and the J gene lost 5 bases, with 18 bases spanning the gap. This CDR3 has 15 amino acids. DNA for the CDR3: TGTGCCAGCAGCCTCGTAGGGCGGGATGGAGATACGCAGTATTTT. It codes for CASSLVGRDGDTQYF.